These 8 T cell receptor beta chains were all obtained from the same sample, sequenced in a study of T-cell reconstitution after alpha-beta-depleted transplantation in children. During its preparation, the TCRbeta library received unique molecular identifiers. TCRdb ran MiXCR on the PCR reads and lists one entry per CDR3 protein. The table has under 300,000 distinct CDR3 sequences, about 9.9% seen once; the top ten hold around a quarter. The material was peripheral blood, obtained 180 days after TCRalphabeta/CD19-depleted stem cell transplant. The receptors originated from a male patient aged 2 to 10 who had a stem cell transplant for chronic granulomatous disease, so the T cells may come from the graft donor.

This clonotype has at least ten counts. In DNA, the CDR3 is TGCAGTGCTAGGGAGCCGCGGGACACCGGGGAGCTGTTTTTT. This translates into CSAREPRDTGELFF. V and J are TRBV20-1 and TRBJ2-2, with D possibly TRBD2 on 5 matching bases. The CDR3 is 14 residues long. The germline V gene has CDR1 DFQATT and CDR2 SNEGSKA (reference sequence). The V gene lost 3 bases and the J gene lost 3 bases, with 11 bases spanning the gap.

This clonotype was seen at least ten times. The CDR3 sequence: CASSWWSSYNEQFF. The CDR3 DNA reads TGCGCCAGCAGCTGGTGGAGCTCCTACAATGAGCAGTTCTTC. The J gene is TRBJ2-1, the V gene TRBV5-1; D not certain. Germline V lookup: CDR1 SGHRS, CDR2 YFSETQ. V gave up 3 bases and J gave up 0 bases, with 7 bases separating them. The CDR3 is 14 residues long.

In its sample, this clonotype was seen many times. V usage is TRBV7-2 and J usage is TRBJ2-5; 8 nucleotides match TRBD2. V gave up 5 bases and J gave up 2 bases; unmatched junction bases: 7. This CDR3 spans 15 amino acids. The germline V gene encodes CDR1 SGHTA and CDR2 FQGNSA. The CDR3 sequence is CASSLRSGVQETQYF. In nucleotides, the CDR3 is TGTGCCAGCAGCCTCCGTAGCGGGGTACAAGAGACCCAGTACTTC.

Concerning this clonotype: A much larger clonotype is one base distant, so this may be a read error. This rearrangement joins TRBV3-1 to TRBJ2-2; D remains ambiguous. The CDR3 totals 17 residues. The V and J ends lost 1 base and 4 bases respectively, with 16 bases between them. The germline V gene has CDR1 LGHDT and CDR2 YNNKEL (reference sequence). The CDR3 loop reads CASSQVFLGCTTGELFF. CDR3 nucleotides: TGTGCCAGCAGCCAAGTCTTCCTGGGATGTACCACCGGGGAGCTGTTTTTT. Complete variable domain (other parts from reference TRBV3-1 and TRBJ2-2): DTAVSQTPKYLVTQMGNDKSIKCEQNLGHDTMYWYKQDSKKFLKIMFSYNNKELIINETVPNRFSPKSPDKAHLNLHINSLELGDSAVYFCASSQVFLGCTTGELFFGEGSRLTVL.

In this sample, this clonotype turned up many times. This chain connects TRBV7-3 to TRBJ2-1; 11 bases are shared with TRBD2. The CDR3 runs to 15 residues. Trimming cost V 4 bases and J 7 bases; bases outside gene matches: 6. Germline lookup yields CDR1 SGHTA and CDR2 FQGTGA. The CDR3 sequence is CASSSPGTSGNEQFF. DNA for the CDR3: TGTGCCAGCAGCTCTCCCGGGACTAGCGGAAATGAGCAGTTCTTC.

In its sample, this clonotype was seen many times. The chain carries TRBV28 and TRBJ1-2; 9 bases align to TRBD1. Germline V gene data show CDR1 as MDHEN and CDR2 as SYDVKM. The CDR3 runs 16 residues. The trim removed 2 bases at V and 2 bases at J, leaving 6 bases unmatched. Written as DNA, the CDR3 is TGTGCCAGCAGTTTAATCCCCGGACAGGGGAACTATGGCTACACCTTC. The encoded protein is CASSLIPGQGNYGYTF.

This clonotype occurred many times. The V and J genes are TRBV10-3 and TRBJ2-1, with D uncertain. V lost 3 bases, J lost 6 bases, and 9 bases lay in between. Germline V gene data show CDR1 as ENHRY and CDR2 as SYGVKD. This CDR3 region has 13 residues. In DNA form, the CDR3 reads TGTGCCATCAGTGACTTCATGACCAATGAGCAGTTCTTC. Its protein product is CAISDFMTNEQFF.

This clonotype was found many times. The chain carries TRBV18 and TRBJ2-5; 9 bases map to TRBD1. This CDR3 has 16 residues. In germline, CDR1 is KGHSH, CDR2 LQKENI. The V segment lost 4 bases and the J segment 4 bases; nucleotides outside the gene matches: 10. For the CDR3, the DNA is TGTGCCAGCTCACAAACCACAGGGGGCGCGGGAGAGACCCAGTACTTC. It yields the protein CASSQTTGGAGETQYF. The variable domain in full, with the rest retrieved from reference TRBV18 and TRBJ2-5, is NAGVMQNPRHLVRRRGQEARLRCSPMKGHSHVYWYRQLPEEGLKFMVYLQKENIIDESGMPKERFSAEFPKEGPSILRIQQVVRGDSAAYFCASSQTTGGAGETQYFGPGTRLLVL.